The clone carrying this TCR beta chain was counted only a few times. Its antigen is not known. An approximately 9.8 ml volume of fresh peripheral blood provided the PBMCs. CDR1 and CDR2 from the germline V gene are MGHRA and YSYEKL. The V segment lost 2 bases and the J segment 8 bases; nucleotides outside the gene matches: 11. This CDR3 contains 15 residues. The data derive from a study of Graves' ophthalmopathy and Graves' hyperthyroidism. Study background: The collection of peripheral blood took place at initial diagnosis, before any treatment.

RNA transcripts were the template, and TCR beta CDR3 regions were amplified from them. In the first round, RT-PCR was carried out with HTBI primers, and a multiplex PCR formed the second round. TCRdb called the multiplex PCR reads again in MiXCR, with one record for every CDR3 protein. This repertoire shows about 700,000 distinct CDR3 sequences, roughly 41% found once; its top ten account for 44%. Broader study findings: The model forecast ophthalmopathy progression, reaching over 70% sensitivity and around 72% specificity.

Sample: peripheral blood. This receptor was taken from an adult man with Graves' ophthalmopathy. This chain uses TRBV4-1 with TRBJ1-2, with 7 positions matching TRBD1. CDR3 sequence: CASSQRQGTGYGYTF. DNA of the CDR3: TGCGCCAGCAGCCAAAGACAGGGTACAGGATACGGCTACACCTTC.